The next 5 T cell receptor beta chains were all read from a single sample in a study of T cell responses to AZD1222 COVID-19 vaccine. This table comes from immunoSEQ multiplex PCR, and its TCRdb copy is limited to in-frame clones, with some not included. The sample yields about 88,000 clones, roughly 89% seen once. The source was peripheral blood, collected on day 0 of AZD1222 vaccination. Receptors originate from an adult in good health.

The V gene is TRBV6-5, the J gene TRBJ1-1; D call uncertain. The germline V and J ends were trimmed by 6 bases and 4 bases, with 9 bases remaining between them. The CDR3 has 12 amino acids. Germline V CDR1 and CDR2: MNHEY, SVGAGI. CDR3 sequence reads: CASSPTGTEAFF. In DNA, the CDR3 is TGTGCCAGCAGCCCCACTGGCACTGAAGCTTTCTTT.

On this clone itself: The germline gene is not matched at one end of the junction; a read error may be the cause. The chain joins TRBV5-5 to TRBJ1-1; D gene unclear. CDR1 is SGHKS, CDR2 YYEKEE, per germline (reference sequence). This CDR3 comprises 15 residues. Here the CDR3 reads CASSLEGVRSTEAFF. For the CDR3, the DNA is TGTGCCAGCAGTTTGGAGGGAGTGAGGAGTACTGAAGCTTTCTTT.

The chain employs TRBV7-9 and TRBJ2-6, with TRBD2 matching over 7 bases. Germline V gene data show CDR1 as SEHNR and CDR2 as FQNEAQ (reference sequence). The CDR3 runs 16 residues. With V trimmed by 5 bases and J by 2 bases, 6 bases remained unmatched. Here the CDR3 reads CASSPWGGAGANVLTF. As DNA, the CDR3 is TGTGCCAGCAGCCCTTGGGGGGGAGCTGGGGCCAACGTCCTGACTTTC.

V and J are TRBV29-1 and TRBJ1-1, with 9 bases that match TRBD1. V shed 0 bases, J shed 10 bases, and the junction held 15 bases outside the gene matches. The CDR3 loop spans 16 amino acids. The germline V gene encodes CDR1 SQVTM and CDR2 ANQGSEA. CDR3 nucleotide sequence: TGCAGCGTTGAAGATCACGGCGACGACAGGGGGGAGGGAGCTTTCTTT. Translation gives CSVEDHGDDRGEGAFF.

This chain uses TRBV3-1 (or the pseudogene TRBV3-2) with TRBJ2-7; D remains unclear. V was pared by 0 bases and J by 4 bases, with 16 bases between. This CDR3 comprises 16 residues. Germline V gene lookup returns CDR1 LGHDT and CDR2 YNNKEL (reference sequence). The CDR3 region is CASSQEGLLARYEQYF. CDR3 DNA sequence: TGTGCCAGCAGCCAAGAAGGATTGCTCGCTCGGTACGAGCAGTACTTC.